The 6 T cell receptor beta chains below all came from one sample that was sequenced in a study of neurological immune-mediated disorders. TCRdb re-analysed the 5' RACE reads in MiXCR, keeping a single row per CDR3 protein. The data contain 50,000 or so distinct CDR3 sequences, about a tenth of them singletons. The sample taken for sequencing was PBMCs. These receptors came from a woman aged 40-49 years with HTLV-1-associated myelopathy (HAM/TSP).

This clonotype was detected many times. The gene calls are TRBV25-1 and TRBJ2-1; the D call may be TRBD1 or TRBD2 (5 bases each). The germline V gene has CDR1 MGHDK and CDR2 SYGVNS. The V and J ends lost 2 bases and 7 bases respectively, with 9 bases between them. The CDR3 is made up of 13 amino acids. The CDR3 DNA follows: TGTGCCAGCAGTGAAAAGGGGAGAAATGAGCAGTTCTTC. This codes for CASSEKGRNEQFF.

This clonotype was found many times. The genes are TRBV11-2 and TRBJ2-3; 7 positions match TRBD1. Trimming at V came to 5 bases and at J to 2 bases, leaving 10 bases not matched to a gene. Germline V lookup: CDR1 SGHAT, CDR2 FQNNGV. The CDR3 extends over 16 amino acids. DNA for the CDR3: TGTGCCAGCAGCCAGAGGTCGACAGGGAACACAGATACGCAGTATTTT. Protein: CASSQRSTGNTDTQYF. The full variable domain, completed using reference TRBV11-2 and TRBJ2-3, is EAGVAQSPRYKIIEKRQSVAFWCNPISGHATLYWYQQILGQGPKLLIQFQNNGVVDDSQLPKDRFSAERLKGVDSTLKIQPAKLEDSAVYLCASSQRSTGNTDTQYFGPGTRLTVL.

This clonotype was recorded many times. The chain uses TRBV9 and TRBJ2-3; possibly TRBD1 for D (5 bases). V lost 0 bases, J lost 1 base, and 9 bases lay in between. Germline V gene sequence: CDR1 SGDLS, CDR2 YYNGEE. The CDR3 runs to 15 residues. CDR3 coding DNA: TGTGCCAGCAGCGTAGTAGGGGCTGGCACAGATACGCAGTATTTT. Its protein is CASSVVGAGTDTQYF. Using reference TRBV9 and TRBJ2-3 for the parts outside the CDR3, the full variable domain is DSGVTQTPKHLITATGQRVTLRCSPRSGDLSVYWYQQSLDQGLQFLIQYYNGEERAKGNILERFSAQQFPDLHSELNLSSLELGDSALYFCASSVVGAGTDTQYFGPGTRLTVL.

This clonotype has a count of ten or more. The CDR3 spells CASSSSGGTYEQYF. The DNA for the CDR3 is TGTGCCAGCAGCTCCAGCGGGGGAACTTACGAGCAGTACTTC. The V and J genes are TRBV7-3 and TRBJ2-7; 8 nucleotides match TRBD2. The V gene's germline CDR1 is SGHTA and CDR2 FQGTGA. J lost 4 bases, V lost 4 bases, and 6 bases had no gene match. This CDR3 contains 14 residues.

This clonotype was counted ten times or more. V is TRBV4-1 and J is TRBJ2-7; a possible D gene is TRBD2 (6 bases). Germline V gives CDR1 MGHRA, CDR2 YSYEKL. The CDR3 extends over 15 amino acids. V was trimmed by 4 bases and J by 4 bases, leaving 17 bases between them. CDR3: CASSLTRDGGYEQYF. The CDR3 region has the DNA TGCGCCAGCAGCCTTACCCGGGACGGGGGATACGAGCAGTACTTC.

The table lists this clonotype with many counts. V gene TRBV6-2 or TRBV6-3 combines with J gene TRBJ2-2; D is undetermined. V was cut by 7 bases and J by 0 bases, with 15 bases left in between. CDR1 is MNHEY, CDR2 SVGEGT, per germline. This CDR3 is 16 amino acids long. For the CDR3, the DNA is TGTGCCAGCACCTCTATGGCTCCCACGAACACCGGGGAGCTGTTTTTT. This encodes CASTSMAPTNTGELFF.